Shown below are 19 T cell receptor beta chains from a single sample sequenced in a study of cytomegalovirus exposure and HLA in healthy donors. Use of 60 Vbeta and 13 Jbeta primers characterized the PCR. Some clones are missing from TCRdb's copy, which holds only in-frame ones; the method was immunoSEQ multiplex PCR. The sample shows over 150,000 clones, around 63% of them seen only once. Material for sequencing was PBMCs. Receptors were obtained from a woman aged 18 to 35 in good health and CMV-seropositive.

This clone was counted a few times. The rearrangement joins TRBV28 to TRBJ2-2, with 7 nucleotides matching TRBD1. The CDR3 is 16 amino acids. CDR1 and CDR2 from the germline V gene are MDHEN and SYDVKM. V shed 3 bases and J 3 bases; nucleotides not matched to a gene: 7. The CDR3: CASSFTGTDHTGELFF. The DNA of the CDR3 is TGTGCCAGCAGTTTTACTGGGACAGACCACACCGGGGAGCTGTTTTTT.

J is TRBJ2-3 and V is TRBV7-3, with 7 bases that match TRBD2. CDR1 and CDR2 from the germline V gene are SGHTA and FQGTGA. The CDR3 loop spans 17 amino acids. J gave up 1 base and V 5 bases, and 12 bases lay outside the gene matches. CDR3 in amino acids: CASSDERGGPRTDTQYF. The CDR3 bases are TGTGCCAGCAGCGACGAACGCGGGGGACCCCGCACAGATACGCAGTATTTT.

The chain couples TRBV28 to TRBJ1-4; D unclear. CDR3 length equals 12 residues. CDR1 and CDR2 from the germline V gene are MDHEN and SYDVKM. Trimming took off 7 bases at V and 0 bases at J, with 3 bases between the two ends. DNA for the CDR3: TGTGCCAGCACCACAACTAATGAAAAACTGTTTTTT. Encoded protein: CASTTTNEKLFF.

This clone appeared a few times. The CDR3 DNA is TGTGCCAGCAGTTACCTAAAAACGGGTGAAAAACTGTTTTTT. It translates to CASSYLKTGEKLFF. V and J are TRBV6-5 and TRBJ1-4; the D is unclear. The CDR3 is 14 amino acids. Looked up from germline, CDR1 is MNHEY and CDR2 is SVGAGI. With 2 bases removed from V and 7 bases from J, the gap between germline ends came to 11 bases.

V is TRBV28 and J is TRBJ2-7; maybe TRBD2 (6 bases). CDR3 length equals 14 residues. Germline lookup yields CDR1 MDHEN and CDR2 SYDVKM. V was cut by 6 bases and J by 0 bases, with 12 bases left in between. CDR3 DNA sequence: TGTGCCAGCAGCATGGAGGGGCTCTCCTACGAGCAGTACTTC. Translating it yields CASSMEGLSYEQYF.

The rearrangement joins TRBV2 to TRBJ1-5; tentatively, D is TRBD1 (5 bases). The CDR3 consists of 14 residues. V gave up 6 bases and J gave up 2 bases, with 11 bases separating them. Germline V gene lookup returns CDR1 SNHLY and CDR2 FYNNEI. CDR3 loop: CASSARGGNQPQHF. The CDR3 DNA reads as TGTGCCAGCAGCGCTCGGGGGGGCAATCAGCCCCAGCATTTT.

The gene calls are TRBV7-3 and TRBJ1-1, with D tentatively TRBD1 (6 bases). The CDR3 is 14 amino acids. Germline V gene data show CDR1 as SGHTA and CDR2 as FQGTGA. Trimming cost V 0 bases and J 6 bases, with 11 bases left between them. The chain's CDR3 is CASSLTGAPAEAFF. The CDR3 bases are TGTGCCAGCAGCTTAACGGGGGCCCCGGCTGAAGCTTTCTTT.

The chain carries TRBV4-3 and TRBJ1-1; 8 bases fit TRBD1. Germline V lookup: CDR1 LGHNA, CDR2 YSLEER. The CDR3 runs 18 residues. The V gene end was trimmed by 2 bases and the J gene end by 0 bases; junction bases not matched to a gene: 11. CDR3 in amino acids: CASSQQLGQGDLNTEAFF. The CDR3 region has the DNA TGCGCCAGCAGCCAACAACTCGGACAGGGAGATCTGAACACTGAAGCTTTCTTT.

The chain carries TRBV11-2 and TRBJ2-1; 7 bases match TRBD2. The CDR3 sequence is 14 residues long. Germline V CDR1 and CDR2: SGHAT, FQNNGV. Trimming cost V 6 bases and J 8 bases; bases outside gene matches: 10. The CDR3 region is CASSSGGRLYEQFF. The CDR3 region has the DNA TGTGCCAGCAGTTCCGGGGGGAGATTGTATGAGCAGTTCTTC.

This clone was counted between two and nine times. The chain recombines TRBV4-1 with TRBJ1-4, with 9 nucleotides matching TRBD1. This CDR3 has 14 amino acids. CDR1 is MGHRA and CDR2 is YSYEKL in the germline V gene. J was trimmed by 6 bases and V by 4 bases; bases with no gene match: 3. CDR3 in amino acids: CASSPGTGYEKLFF. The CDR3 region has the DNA TGCGCCAGCAGCCCCGGGACAGGGTATGAAAAACTGTTTTTT.

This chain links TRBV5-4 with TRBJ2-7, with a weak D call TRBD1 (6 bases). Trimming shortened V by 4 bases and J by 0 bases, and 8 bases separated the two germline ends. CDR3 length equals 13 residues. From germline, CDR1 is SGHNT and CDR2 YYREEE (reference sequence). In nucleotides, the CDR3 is TGTGCCAGCAGCATACAGGGCTCCTACGAGCAGTACTTC. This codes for CASSIQGSYEQYF.

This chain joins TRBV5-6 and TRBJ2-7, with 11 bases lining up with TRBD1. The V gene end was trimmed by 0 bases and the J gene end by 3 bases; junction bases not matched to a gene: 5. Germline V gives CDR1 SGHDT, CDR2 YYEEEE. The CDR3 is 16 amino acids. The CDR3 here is CASSLDGGQGVYEQYF. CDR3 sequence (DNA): TGTGCCAGCAGCTTGGATGGGGGACAGGGGGTCTACGAGCAGTACTTC.

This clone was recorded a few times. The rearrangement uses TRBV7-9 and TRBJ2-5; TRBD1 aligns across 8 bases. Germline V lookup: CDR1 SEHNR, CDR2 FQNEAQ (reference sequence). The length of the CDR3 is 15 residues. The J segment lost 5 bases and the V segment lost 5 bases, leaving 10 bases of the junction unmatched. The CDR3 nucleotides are TGTGCCAGCAGCCCTGATGGACAGGGCAGGGAGACCCAGTACTTC. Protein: CASSPDGQGRETQYF.

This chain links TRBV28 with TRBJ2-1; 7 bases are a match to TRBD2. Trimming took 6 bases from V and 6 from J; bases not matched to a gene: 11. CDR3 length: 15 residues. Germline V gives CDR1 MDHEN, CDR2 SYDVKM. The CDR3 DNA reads TGTGCCAGCAGCCAAACTAGCGAGGTGCCCAATGAGCAGTTCTTC. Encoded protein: CASSQTSEVPNEQFF.

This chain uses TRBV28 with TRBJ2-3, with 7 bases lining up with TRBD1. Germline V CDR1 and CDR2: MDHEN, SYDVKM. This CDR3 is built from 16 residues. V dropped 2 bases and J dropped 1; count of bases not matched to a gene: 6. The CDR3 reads CASSLEGARGTDTQYF. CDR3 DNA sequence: TGTGCCAGCAGTTTAGAGGGGGCGCGAGGCACAGATACGCAGTATTTT. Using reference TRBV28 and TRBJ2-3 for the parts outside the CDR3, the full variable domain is DVKVTQSSRYLVKRTGEKVFLECVQDMDHENMFWYRQDPGLGLRLIYFSYDVKMKEKGDIPEGYSVSREKKERFSLILESASTNQTSMYLCASSLEGARGTDTQYFGPGTRLTVL.

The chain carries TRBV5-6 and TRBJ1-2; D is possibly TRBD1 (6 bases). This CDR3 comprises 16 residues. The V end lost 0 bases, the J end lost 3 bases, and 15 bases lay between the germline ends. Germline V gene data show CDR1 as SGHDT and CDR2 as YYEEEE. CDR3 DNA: TGTGCCAGCAGCTTGGTCGGGGGGGCTAGATACTATGGCTACACCTTC. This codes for CASSLVGGARYYGYTF.

CDR3 sequence: CASSNGRATWAPNTEAFF. For the CDR3, the DNA is TGTGCCAGTAGTAATGGCAGAGCTACTTGGGCCCCGAACACTGAAGCTTTCTTT. The chain combines TRBV19 with TRBJ1-1; the D is unclear. Per the germline V gene, CDR1 is LNHDA and CDR2 is SQIVND (reference sequence). With 4 bases removed from V and 1 base from J, the gap between germline ends came to 22 bases. The CDR3 has 18 amino acids.

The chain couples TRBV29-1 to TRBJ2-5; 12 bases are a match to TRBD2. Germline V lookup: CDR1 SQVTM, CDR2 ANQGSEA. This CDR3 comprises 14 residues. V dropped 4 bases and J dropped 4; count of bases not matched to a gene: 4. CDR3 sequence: CSVALLAGGETQYF. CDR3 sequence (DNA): TGCAGCGTTGCCCTACTAGCGGGGGGAGAGACCCAGTACTTC.

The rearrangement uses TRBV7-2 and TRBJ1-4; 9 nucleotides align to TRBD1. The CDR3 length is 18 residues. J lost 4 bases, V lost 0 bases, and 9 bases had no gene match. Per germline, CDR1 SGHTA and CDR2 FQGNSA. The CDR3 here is CASSLAFIPGQGNEKLFF. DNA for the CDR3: TGTGCCAGCAGCTTAGCATTTATTCCGGGACAGGGTAATGAAAAACTGTTTTTT.